The clone carrying this T cell receptor beta chain was counted ten times or more. Each CDR3 protein is one row after TCRdb ran MiXCR on the reads. Seen here are around 140,000 distinct CDR3 sequences, roughly 6% observed once, and the top ten hold more than 15%. These data belong to a study of T cell repertoires in cytomegalovirus infection. Study at large: An indication of both CMV infection and matching HLA type came from public TCR beta signatures.

V was cut by 5 bases and J by 13 bases, with 22 bases left in between. The CDR3 is 14 residues long. From germline, CDR1 is SGHAT and CDR2 FQNNGV. The genes are TRBV11-2 and TRBJ2-3; D remains unclear. This clonotype was sampled from a human donor in good health (CMV status not recorded). Some clones in this sample may be carry-over from other donors' samples. The sequenced sample was PBMCs. CDR3 region: CASSKGGPGVMEYF. In DNA form, the CDR3 reads TGTGCCAGCAGCAAGGGTGGGCCTGGTGTTATGGAGTATTTT.